This T cell receptor (beta chain) emerged from a study of T cell changes during pregnancy in multiple sclerosis. This CDR3 is built from 15 residues. Germline lookup yields CDR1 SGHDN and CDR2 FVKESK. J gave up 3 bases and V 3 bases, and 6 bases lay outside the gene matches. Data came from immunoSEQ multiplex PCR; TCRdb stores just in-frame clones and leaves some out. This table has about 56,000 clones, about nine tenths appearing once. This receptor was taken from a female donor with multiple sclerosis, enrolled in a pregnancy study. The chain combines TRBV14 with TRBJ2-3; 7 nucleotides match TRBD2. The material was CD4+ T cells from peripheral blood mononuclear cells, obtained in the third trimester of pregnancy. This CDR3 is CASSHVGGMTDTQYF. The CDR3 DNA sequence: TGTGCCAGCAGCCATGTCGGGGGGATGACAGATACGCAGTATTTT.